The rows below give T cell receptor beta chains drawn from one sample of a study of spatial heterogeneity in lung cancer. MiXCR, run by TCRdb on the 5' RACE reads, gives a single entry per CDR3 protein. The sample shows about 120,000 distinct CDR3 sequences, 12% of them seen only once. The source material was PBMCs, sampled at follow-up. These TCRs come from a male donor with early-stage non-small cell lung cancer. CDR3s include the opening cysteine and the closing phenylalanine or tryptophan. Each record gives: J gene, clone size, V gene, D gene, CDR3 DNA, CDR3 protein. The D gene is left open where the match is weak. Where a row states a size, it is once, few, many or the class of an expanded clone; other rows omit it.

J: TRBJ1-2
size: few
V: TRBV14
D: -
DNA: TGTGCCAGCAGCCAAGATTCGGACTATGGCTACACCTTC
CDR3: CASSQDSDYGYTF

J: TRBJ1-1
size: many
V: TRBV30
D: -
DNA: TGTGCCTGGAGTCCCCGTCAAGGCACTGAAGCTTTCTTT
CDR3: CAWSPRQGTEAFF

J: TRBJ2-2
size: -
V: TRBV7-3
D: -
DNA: TGTGCCAGCAGCACCAAACCCCGGACAGCACTGACGAACACCGGGGAGCTGTTTTTT
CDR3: CASSTKPRTALTNTGELFF

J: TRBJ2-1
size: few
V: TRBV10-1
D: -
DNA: TGCGCCAGCAGTGTCCCAGGGAAAAGCTCCTACAATGAGCAGTTCTTC
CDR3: CASSVPGKSSYNEQFF

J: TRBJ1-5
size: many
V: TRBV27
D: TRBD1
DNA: TGTGCCAGCAGTTTATCGACAGGGGGCAATCAGCCCCAGCATTTT
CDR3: CASSLSTGGNQPQHF

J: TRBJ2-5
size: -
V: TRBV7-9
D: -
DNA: TGTGCCAGCAGCTACTCGGCAGGAGGAGAGACCCAGTACTTC
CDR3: CASSYSAGGETQYF

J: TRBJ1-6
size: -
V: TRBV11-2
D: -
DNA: TGTGCCAGCAGCCGGAATTCACCCCTCCACTTT
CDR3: CASSRNSPLHF

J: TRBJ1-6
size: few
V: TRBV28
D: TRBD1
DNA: TGTGCCAGCAGCTCGGGACAGGGATCACCCCTCCACTTT
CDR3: CASSSGQGSPLHF

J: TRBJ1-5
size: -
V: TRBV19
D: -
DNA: TGTGCCAGTACTCAGGGGAATCAGCCCCAGCATTTT
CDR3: CASTQGNQPQHF

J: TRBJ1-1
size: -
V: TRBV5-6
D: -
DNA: TGTGCCAGCAGCACCTGGGGAGGGATGAACACTGAAGCTTTCTTT
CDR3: CASSTWGGMNTEAFF

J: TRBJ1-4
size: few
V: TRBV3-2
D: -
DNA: TGTGCCAGCACCTCACCCGGGACAGTGGGGAAAGAAAAACTGTTTTTT
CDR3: CASTSPGTVGKEKLFF

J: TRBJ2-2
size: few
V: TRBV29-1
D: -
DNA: TGCAGCGGCCGGGCCTGTTGGTTCGGGGAGCTGTTTTTT
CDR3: CSGRACWFGELFF

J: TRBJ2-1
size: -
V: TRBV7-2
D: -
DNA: TGTGCCAGCAGCTTAGCGGGGGGGCATGAGCAGTTCTTC
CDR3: CASSLAGGHEQFF

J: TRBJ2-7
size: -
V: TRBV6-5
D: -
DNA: TGTGCCATCGGGCGGACTAAGGGAGGCCTCTACGAGCAGTACTTC
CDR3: CAIGRTKGGLYEQYF

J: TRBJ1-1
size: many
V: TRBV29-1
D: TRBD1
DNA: TGCAGCGTCGCCAGGGGGCCGGAACTGGAAGCTTTCTTT
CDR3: CSVARGPELEAFF

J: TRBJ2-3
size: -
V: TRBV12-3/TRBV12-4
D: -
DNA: TGTGCCAGCAGCCAGAATCGAAGGGGGGGTCTGGGAGATACGCAGTATTTT
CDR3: CASSQNRRGGLGDTQYF

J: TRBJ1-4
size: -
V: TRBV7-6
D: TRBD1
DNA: TGTGCCAGCAGCTCAGGACAGGGGATTAATGAAAAACTGTTTTTT
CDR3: CASSSGQGINEKLFF

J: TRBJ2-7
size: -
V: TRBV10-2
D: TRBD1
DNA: TGCGCCAGCAGTGAGAGGGGGCAGGGGGCGGCCGAGCAGTACTTC
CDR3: CASSERGQGAAEQYF

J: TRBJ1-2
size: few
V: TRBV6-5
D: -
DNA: TGTGCCAGCAGTGACGGGACTACCTATGGCTACACCTTC
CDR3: CASSDGTTYGYTF

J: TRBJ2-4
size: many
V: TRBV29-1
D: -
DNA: TGCAGGGGGAGCATTCAGTACTTC
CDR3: CRGSIQYF

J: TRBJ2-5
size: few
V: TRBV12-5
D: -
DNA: TGTGCTAGTGGTTTGAACGGGGGGCCGCGGGAGACCCAGTACTTC
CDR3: CASGLNGGPRETQYF

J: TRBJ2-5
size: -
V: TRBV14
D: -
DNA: TGTGCCAGCAGCCAAGGGGATGGACTTTACAGAGAGACCCAGTACTTC
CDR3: CASSQGDGLYRETQYF

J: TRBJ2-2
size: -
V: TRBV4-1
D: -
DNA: TGCGCCAGCAGCCCCCCTATGACCGGGGAGCTGTTTTTT
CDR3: CASSPPMTGELFF

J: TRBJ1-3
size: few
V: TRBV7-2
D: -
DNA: TGTGCCAGCAGATCAGGTGACTCTGGAAACACCATATATTTT
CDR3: CASRSGDSGNTIYF

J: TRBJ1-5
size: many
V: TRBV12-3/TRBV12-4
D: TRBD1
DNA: TGTGCCAGCAGTATTCCGGGACAGGGCCCTCAGCCCCAGCATTTT
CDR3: CASSIPGQGPQPQHF

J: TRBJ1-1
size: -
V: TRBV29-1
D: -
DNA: TGCAGCGTTGAGTATGCGGCCATGAACACTGAAGCTTTCTTT
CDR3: CSVEYAAMNTEAFF

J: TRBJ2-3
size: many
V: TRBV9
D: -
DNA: TGTGCCAGCAGCGTAGGGACCGACCTTAGCACAGATACGCAGTATTTT
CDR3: CASSVGTDLSTDTQYF

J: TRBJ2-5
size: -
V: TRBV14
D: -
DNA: TGTGCCAGCAGCCTCGTAAGGCCCCAGAGACAAGAGACCCAGTACTTC
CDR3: CASSLVRPQRQETQYF

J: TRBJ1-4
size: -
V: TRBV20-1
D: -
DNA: TGCAGTGCTAGAGATTCGACAGAGATTAATGAAAAACTGTTTTTT
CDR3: CSARDSTEINEKLFF

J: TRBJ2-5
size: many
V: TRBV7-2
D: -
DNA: TGTGCCAGCAGCTCCGAAAACGGGAAGACCCAGTACTTC
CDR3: CASSSENGKTQYF

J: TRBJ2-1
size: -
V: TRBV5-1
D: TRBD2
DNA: TGCGCCAGCAGCGCCGGGACTAGGGGTTACAATGAGCAGTTCTTC
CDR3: CASSAGTRGYNEQFF

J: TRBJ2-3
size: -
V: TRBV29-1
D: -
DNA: TGCAGCGCCTCAAGCGCAGATAGCACAGATACGCAGTATTTT
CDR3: CSASSADSTDTQYF

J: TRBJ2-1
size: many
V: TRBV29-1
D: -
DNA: TGCAGCGTTGCTGAAGCCGCACATGAGCAGTTCTTC
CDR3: CSVAEAAHEQFF

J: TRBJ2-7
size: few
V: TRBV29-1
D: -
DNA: TGCAGCGTTGTGGGGGACCGCGAGCACGAGCAGTACTTC
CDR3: CSVVGDREHEQYF

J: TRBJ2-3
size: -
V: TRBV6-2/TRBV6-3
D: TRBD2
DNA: TGTGCCAGCGGATTCGGGACTACTAGCACAGATACGCAGTATTTT
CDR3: CASGFGTTSTDTQYF

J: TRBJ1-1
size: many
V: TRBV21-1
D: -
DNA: TGTGCCAGCAGCAAAGGGCAGCCCGACCTTGATCGCACTGAAGCTTTCTTT
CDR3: CASSKGQPDLDRTEAFF

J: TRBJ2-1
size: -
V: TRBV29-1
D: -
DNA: TGCAGCGTTGACCTGAGAGCCAGGGGACTCCGGGTACCCTACAATGTGCAGTTCTTC
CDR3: CSVDLRARGLRVPYNVQFF

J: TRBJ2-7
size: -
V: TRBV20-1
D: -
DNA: TGCAGTGCTCCCACTCCCGGACAGCCCTACGAGCAGTACTTC
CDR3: CSAPTPGQPYEQYF

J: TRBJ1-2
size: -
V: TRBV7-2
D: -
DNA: TGTGCCAGCAGCTTAGGGCCAGGGAACTATGGCTACACCTTC
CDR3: CASSLGPGNYGYTF

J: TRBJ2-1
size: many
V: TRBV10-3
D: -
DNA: TGTGCCATCAGTGTGACTCAGCAAGGTAGCAATGAGCAGTTCTTC
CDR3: CAISVTQQGSNEQFF

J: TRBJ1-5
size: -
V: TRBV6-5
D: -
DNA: TGTGCCAGCAGTTACGATGGGAATCAGCCCCAGCATTTT
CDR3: CASSYDGNQPQHF

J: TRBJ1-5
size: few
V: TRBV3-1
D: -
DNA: TGTGCCAGCAGCCCAGTAGGGCATAGCAATCAGCCCCAGCATTTT
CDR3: CASSPVGHSNQPQHF

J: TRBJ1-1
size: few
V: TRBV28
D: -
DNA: TGTGCCAGCATAGAGGGTTTACGGACTGAAGCTTTCTTT
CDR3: CASIEGLRTEAFF

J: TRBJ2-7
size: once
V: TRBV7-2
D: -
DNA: TGTGCCAGCAGCTTAAATGGGCCGCCGAGCTCCTACGAGCAGTACTTC
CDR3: CASSLNGPPSSYEQYF

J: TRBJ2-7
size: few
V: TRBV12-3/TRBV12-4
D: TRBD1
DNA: TGTGCCAGCAGCAAGACAGGGGGAGTTTGGGCGTACTTC
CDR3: CASSKTGGVWAYF

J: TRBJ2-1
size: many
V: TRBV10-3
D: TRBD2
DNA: TGTGCCATCAGTGCGGGACTAGCGGGGAGACGGGTCAATGAGCAGTTCTTC
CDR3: CAISAGLAGRRVNEQFF

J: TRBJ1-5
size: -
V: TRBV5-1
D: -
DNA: TGCGCCAGCAGCGTAGCGGACGGAACCAATCAGCCCCAGCATTTT
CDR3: CASSVADGTNQPQHF

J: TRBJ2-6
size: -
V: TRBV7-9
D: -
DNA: TGTGCCGGGGGGAGTCACTCTGGGGCCAACGTCCTGACTTTC
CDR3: CAGGSHSGANVLTF

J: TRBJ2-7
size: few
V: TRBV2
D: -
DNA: TGTGCCAGCAGTGACGGACCCTACGAGCAGTACTTC
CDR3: CASSDGPYEQYF

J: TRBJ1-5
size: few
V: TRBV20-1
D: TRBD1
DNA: TGCAGTGCTTACGACAGGGAGGGTCAGCCCCAGCATTTT
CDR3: CSAYDREGQPQHF

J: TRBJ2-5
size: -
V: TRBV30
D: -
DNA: TGTGCCTCGGATGGAGGTTTCGAGACCCAGTACTTC
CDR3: CASDGGFETQYF

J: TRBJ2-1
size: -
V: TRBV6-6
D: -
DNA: TGTGCCAGCAGCCGACAGTGGGCCTTGGAGCAGTTCTTC
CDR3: CASSRQWALEQFF

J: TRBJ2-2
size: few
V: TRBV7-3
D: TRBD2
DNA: TGTGCCAGCAGCTTGGAACTAGCGGGGACCGGGGAGCTGTTTTTT
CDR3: CASSLELAGTGELFF

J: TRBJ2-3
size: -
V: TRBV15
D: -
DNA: TGTGCCACCAGCACAGAAATTCAGCAAAGGACAGATACGCAGTATTTT
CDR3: CATSTEIQQRTDTQYF

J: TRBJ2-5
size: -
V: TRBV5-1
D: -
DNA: TGCGCCAGCAGCTGGGCATACCAAGAGACCCAGTACTTC
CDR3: CASSWAYQETQYF